A single sample gave rise to the 3 T cell receptor beta chains below, sequenced in a study of siplizumab effects on memory and regulatory T cells. Libraries were prepared by immunoSEQ multiplex PCR; TCRdb keeps only in-frame clonotypes and omits some of them. The sample has roughly 2,900 clones, approximately 49% seen once. Over a period of around six days at 37 degrees C, the mixed lymphocyte reaction cells were cocultured. These TCRs are of unknown antigen specificity. The sample was CFSE-low (dividing) CD4+ T cells sorted from an allogeneic mixed lymphocyte reaction. These receptor sequences come from a human donor in good health; the cells came from an allogeneic mixed lymphocyte reaction.

The chain joins TRBV5-1 to TRBJ1-2; 7 positions agree with TRBD1. CDR3 length equals 16 residues. The V segment lost 3 bases and the J segment 7 bases; nucleotides outside the gene matches: 15. CDR1 SGHRS and CDR2 YFSETQ come from the germline V gene. This CDR3 reads CASSSGDRRDLSGYTF. The CDR3 region has the DNA TGCGCCAGCAGCTCCGGGGACAGAAGGGACCTCTCTGGCTACACCTTC. Complete variable domain (other parts from reference TRBV5-1 and TRBJ1-2): KAGVTQTPRYLIKTRGQQVTLSCSPISGHRSVSWYQQTPGQGLQFLFEYFSETQRNKGNFPGRFSGRQFSNSRSEMNVSTLELGDSALYLCASSSGDRRDLSGYTFGSGTRLTVV.

This clone was observed a handful of times. The chain joins TRBV14 to TRBJ2-7, with TRBD2 as a possible D gene (6 bases). CDR1 SGHDN and CDR2 FVKESK come from the germline V gene. V was clipped by 0 bases and J by 3 bases, with 12 bases between them. This CDR3 region has 15 residues. The DNA of the CDR3 is TGTGCCAGCAGCCAAGAGGGGGGAAACATCTACGAGCAGTACTTC. Translated, it gives CASSQEGGNIYEQYF.

The table lists this clone with a few counts. V and J are TRBV6-5 and TRBJ1-5, with D maybe TRBD1 (6 bases). V shed 9 bases and J shed 6 bases, with 15 bases lying between them. The V gene's germline CDR1 is MNHEY and CDR2 SVGAGI. CDR3 size: 13 residues. CDR3 sequence (DNA): TGTGCCAGTGGGGGGGGGCGCCTTCAGCCCCAGCATTTT. Amino acid sequence: CASGGGRLQPQHF.